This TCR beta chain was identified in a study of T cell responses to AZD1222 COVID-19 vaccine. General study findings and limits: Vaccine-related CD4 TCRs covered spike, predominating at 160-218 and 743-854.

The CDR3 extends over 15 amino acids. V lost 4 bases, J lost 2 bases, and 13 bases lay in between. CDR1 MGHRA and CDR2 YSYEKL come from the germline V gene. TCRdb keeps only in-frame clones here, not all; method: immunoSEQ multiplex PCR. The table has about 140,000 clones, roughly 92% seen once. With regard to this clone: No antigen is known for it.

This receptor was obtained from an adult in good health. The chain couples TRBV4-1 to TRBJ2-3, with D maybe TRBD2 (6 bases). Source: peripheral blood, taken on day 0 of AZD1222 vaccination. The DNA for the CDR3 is TGCGCCAGCAGCCTTAGACTAGGTGCCACAGATACGCAGTATTTT. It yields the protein CASSLRLGATDTQYF.